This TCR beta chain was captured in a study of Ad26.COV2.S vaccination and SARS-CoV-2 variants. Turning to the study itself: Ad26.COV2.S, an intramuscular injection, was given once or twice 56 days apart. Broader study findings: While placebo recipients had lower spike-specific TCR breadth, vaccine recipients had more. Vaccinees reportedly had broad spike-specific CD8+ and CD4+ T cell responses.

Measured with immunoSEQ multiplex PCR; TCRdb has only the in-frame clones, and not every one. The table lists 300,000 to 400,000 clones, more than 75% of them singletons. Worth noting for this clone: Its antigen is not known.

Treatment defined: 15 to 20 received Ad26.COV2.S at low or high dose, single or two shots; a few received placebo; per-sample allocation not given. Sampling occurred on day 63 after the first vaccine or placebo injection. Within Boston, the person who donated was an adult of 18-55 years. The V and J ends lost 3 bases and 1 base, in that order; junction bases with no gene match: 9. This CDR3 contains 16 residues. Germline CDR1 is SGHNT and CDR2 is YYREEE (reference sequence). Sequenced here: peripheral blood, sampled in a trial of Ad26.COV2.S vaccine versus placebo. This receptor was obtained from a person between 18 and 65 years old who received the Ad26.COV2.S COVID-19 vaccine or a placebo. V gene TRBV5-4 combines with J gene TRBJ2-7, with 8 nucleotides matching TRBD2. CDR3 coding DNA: TGTGCCAGCAGCTCGGATCGGGCGGGGGGATCCTACGAGCAGTACTTC. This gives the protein CASSSDRAGGSYEQYF.